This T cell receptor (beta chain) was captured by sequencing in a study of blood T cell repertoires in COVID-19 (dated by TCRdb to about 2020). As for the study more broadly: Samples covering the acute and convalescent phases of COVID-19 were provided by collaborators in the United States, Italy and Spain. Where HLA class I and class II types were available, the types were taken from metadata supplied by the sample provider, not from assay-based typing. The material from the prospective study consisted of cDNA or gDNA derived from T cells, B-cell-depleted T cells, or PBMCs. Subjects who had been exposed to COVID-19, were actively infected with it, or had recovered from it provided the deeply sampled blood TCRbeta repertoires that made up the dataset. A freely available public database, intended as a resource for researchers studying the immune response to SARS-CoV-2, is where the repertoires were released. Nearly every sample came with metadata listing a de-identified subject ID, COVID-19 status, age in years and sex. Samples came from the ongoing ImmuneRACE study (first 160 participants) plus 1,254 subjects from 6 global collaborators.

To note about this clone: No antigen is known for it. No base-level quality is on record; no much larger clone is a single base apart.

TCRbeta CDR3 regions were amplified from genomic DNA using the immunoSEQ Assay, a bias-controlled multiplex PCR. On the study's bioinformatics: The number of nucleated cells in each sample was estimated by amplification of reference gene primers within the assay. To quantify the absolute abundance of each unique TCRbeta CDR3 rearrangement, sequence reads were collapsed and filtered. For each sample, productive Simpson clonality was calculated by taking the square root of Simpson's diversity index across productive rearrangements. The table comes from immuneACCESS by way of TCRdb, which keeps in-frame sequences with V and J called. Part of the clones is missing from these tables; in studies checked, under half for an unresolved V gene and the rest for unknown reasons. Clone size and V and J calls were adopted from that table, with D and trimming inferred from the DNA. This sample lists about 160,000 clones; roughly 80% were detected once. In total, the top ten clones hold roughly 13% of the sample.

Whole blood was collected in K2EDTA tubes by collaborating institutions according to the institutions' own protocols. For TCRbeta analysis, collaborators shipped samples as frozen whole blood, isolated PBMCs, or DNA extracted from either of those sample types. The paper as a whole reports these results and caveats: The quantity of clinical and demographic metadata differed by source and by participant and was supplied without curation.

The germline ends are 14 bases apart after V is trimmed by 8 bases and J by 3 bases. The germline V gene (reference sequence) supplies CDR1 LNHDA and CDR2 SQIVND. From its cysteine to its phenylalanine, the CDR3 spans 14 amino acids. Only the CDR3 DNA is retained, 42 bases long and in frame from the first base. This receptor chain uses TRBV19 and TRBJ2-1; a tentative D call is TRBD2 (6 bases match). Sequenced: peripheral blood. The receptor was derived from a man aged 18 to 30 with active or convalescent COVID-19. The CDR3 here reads CASSTGGNYNEQFF. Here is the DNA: TGTGCCAGTTCCACTGGGGGGAACTACAATGAGCAGTTCTTC.